This is a list of T cell receptor beta chains from one sample in a study of blood T cell repertoires in COVID-19. The method was immunoSEQ multiplex PCR; TCRdb's version includes in-frame clones alone and lacks a portion of them. Here the sample spans 98,000 or so clones, roughly 85% being singletons. Sequencing was done on a sample of peripheral blood. Receptors were obtained from a human donor in a cohort sampled during active COVID-19. CDR3s include the opening cysteine and the closing phenylalanine or tryptophan. Fields, in order: D gene, clone size, V gene, J gene, CDR3 protein, CDR3 DNA. The D gene is left open where the match is weak. Size tells how often a clone was seen (once, few, many) or the class of an expanded clone, and some rows leave it out.

TRBD1	-	TRBV5-1	TRBJ1-1	CASSPGTGGANTEAFF	TGCGCCAGCAGCCCCGGGACAGGGGGGGCGAACACTGAAGCTTTCTTT
TRBD2	once	TRBV4-2	TRBJ2-1	CASSQGTSGGQWGEQFF	TGTGCCAGCAGCCAGGGGACTAGCGGGGGGCAATGGGGTGAGCAGTTCTTC
TRBD2	-	TRBV7-9	TRBJ2-3	CALQREHPDTQYF	TGTGCCCTACAGCGGGAGCATCCAGATACGCAGTATTTT
TRBD2	-	TRBV6-1	TRBJ2-3	CASSARRASGASSTDTQYF	TGTGCCAGCAGTGCCAGAAGGGCTAGCGGAGCCTCTAGCACAGATACGCAGTATTTT
-	-	TRBV6-6	TRBJ2-2	CASSISSHTGELFF	TGTGCCAGCAGTATCAGTTCTCACACCGGGGAGCTGTTTTTT
TRBD2	-	TRBV5-1	TRBJ2-1	CASSLELAGGHNEQFF	TGCGCCAGCAGCTTGGAACTAGCGGGAGGCCACAATGAGCAGTTCTTC
-	-	TRBV9	TRBJ1-4	CASSVGQGLGREKLFF	TGTGCCAGCAGCGTAGGGCAGGGGCTTGGTAGGGAAAAACTGTTTTTT
TRBD1	-	TRBV11-2	TRBJ2-5	CASSLEDRVQETQYF	TGTGCCAGCAGCTTAGAAGACAGGGTACAAGAGACCCAGTACTTC
TRBD2	-	TRBV13	TRBJ2-1	CASSSTGLGENEQFF	TGTGCCAGCAGCTCGACCGGACTAGGGGAAAATGAGCAGTTCTTC
-	-	TRBV6-6	TRBJ1-6	CASGPEGSPLHF	TGTGCCAGCGGCCCGGAGGGTTCACCCCTCCACTTT
-	-	TRBV24-1	TRBJ1-5	CATSDFSGDQPQHF	TGTGCCACCAGTGATTTTTCGGGGGATCAGCCCCAGCATTTT
-	-	TRBV5-5	TRBJ2-7	CASSASLAETSYEQYF	TGTGCCAGCAGCGCCTCGTTGGCGGAAACCTCCTACGAGCAGTACTTC
-	once	TRBV3-1/TRBV3-2	TRBJ2-1	CASSPDTSEQFF	TGTGCCAGCAGCCCCGATACAAGTGAGCAGTTCTTC
-	-	TRBV21-1	TRBJ2-1	CASSKVRRAIAYNEQFF	TGTGCCAGCAGCAAAGTGAGGAGGGCCATAGCCTACAATGAGCAGTTCTTC
-	-	TRBV6-6	TRBJ2-7	CASSYTQGYEQYF	TGTGCCAGCAGTTACACGCAGGGTTACGAGCAGTACTTC
TRBD2	-	TRBV9	TRBJ2-1	CASTTGGWADGQFF	TGTGCCAGCACCACGGGGGGGTGGGCAGATGGGCAGTTCTTC
-	once	TRBV5-1	TRBJ1-3	CASSWNGVDSGNTIYF	TGCGCCAGCAGTTGGAACGGGGTGGACTCTGGAAACACCATATATTTT
TRBD2	-	TRBV19	TRBJ2-7	CASSFSGRIYEQYF	TGTGCCAGTAGCTTCAGCGGGAGAATCTACGAGCAGTACTTC
TRBD1	-	TRBV27	TRBJ2-7	CASSLRAGGSYEQYF	TGTGCCAGCAGTTTACGGGCAGGGGGCTCCTACGAGCAGTACTTC
-	-	TRBV11-2	TRBJ1-6	CASSFRVPSDSYNSPLHF	TGTGCCAGCAGTTTCAGGGTACCATCCGACTCCTATAATTCACCCCTCCACTTT
TRBD1	few	TRBV6-5	TRBJ2-1	CASSPQGAENEQFF	TGTGCCAGCAGCCCCCAGGGGGCGGAGAATGAGCAGTTCTTC
TRBD1	-	TRBV2	TRBJ1-2	CASSDRDRPYPYGYTF	TGTGCCAGCAGTGACCGGGACAGGCCCTACCCTTATGGCTACACCTTC
-	-	TRBV6-5	TRBJ1-2	CASSYSSGAGYTF	TGTGCCAGCAGTTACTCGTCAGGGGCAGGCTACACCTTC
-	once	TRBV10-1	TRBJ2-3	CASSRTNHLQDTQYF	TGCGCCAGCAGCAGGACTAACCACCTTCAAGATACGCAGTATTTT
-	-	TRBV12-3/TRBV12-4	TRBJ1-2	CASSLPGRGYTF	TGTGCCAGCAGTTTACCAGGGAGGGGCTACACCTTC
-	-	TRBV7-9	TRBJ2-7	CASSLGGDSYEQYF	TGTGCCAGCAGCTTAGGGGGAGACTCCTACGAGCAGTACTTC
-	-	TRBV3-1/TRBV3-2	TRBJ1-2	CASQLGQGGYTF	TGTGCCAGCCAACTCGGGCAGGGTGGCTACACCTTC
TRBD1	-	TRBV7-9	TRBJ1-2	CASRYTGGGGYTF	TGTGCCAGCAGATATACAGGGGGAGGCGGCTACACCTTC
-	-	TRBV29-1	TRBJ2-5	CSARRDQETQYF	TGCAGCGCCCGTCGGGATCAAGAGACCCAGTACTTC
-	-	TRBV27	TRBJ1-1	CASSLNRGGTEAFF	TGTGCCAGCAGTTTAAACCGGGGGGGCACTGAAGCTTTCTTT
-	-	TRBV3-1/TRBV3-2	TRBJ2-5	CASSPRGSRETQYF	TGTGCCAGCAGTCCAAGGGGGAGTCGAGAGACCCAGTACTTC
-	-	TRBV11-1	TRBJ1-2	CASSWAGDGYTF	TGTGCCAGCAGTTGGGCAGGGGATGGCTACACCTTC
TRBD1	-	TRBV5-8	TRBJ1-5	CASSRQGDNQPQHF	TGTGCCAGCAGCCGACAGGGGGACAATCAGCCCCAGCATTTT
-	-	TRBV4-1	TRBJ1-2	CASSPTQGNRVGYTF	TGCGCCAGCAGCCCCACACAGGGAAACCGGGTTGGCTACACCTTC
-	-	TRBV18	TRBJ1-1	CASSPGEGTNTEAFF	TGTGCCAGCTCACCAGGGGAGGGAACGAACACTGAAGCTTTCTTT
-	-	TRBV19	TRBJ1-4	CADSGASKEKLFF	TGTGCCGACAGCGGGGCGTCGAAAGAAAAACTGTTTTTT
-	-	TRBV6-1	TRBJ2-7	CASSDGWRRYEQYF	TGTGCCAGCAGTGACGGGTGGCGGCGATACGAGCAGTACTTC